This T cell receptor (beta chain) is from a study of T cell responses to AZD1222 COVID-19 vaccine. Comment on this clone: Its antigen remains unknown.

Whole-study results and caveats: Donors were chiefly white British, with a greater number of females, and clonal diversity was perhaps underestimated.

Clones were read by immunoSEQ multiplex PCR, and TCRdb kept only the in-frame ones, dropping some. The sample shows about 120,000 clones, roughly 90% of them seen only once. There are 15 residues in the CDR3. Trimming removed 1 base from V and 3 bases from J, with 10 bases in between. Per the germline V gene, CDR1 is LNHDA and CDR2 is SQIVND (reference sequence). This clonotype originated in an adult in good health. The sample was peripheral blood, taken on day 0 of AZD1222 vaccination. V gene TRBV19 combines with J gene TRBJ2-1; maybe TRBD1 (5 bases). Here the CDR3 reads CASSIADSFYNEQFF. CDR3 in DNA: TGTGCCAGTAGTATAGCCGACAGCTTCTACAATGAGCAGTTCTTC.